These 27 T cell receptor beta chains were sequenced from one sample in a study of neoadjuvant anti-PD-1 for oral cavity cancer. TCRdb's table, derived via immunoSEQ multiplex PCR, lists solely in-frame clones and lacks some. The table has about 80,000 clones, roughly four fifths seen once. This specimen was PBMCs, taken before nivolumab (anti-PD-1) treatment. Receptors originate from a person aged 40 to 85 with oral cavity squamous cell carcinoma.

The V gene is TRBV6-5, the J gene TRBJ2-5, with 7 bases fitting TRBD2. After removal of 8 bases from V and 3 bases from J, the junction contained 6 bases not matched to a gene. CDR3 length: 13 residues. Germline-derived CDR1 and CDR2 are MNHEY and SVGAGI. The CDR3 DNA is TGTGCCAGCGGCTACAGCGGGAAAGAGACCCAGTACTTC. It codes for CASGYSGKETQYF.

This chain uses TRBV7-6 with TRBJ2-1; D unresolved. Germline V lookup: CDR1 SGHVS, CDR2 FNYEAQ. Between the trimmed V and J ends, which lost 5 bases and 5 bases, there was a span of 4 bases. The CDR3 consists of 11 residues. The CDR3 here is CASSLNNEQFF. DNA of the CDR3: TGTGCCAGCAGCCTCAACAATGAGCAGTTCTTC.

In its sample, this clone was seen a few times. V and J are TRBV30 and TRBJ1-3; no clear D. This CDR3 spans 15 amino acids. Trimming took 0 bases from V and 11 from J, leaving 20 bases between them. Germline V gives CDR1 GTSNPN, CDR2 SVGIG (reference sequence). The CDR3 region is CAWSVNGGKGIPIYF. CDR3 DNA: TGTGCCTGGAGTGTAAACGGCGGCAAAGGGATCCCCATATATTTT.

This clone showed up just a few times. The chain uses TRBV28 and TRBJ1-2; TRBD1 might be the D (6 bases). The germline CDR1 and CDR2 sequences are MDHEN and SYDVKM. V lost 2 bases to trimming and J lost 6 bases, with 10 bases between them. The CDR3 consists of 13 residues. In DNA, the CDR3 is TGTGCCAGCAGTTTAGGGACAAGAAATGGCTACACCTTC. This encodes CASSLGTRNGYTF.

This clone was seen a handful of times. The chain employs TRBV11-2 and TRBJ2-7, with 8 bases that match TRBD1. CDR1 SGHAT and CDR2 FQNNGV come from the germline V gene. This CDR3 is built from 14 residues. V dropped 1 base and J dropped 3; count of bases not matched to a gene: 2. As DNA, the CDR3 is TGTGCCAGCAGCTTAGGGGGACAGGACTACGAGCAGTACTTC. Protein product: CASSLGGQDYEQYF.

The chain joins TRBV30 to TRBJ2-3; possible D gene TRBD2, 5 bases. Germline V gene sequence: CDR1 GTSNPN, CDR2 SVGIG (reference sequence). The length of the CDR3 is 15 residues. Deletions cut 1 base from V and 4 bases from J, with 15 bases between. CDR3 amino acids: CAWSEGGMEADTQYF. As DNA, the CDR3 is TGTGCCTGGAGTGAGGGCGGCATGGAGGCAGATACGCAGTATTTT.

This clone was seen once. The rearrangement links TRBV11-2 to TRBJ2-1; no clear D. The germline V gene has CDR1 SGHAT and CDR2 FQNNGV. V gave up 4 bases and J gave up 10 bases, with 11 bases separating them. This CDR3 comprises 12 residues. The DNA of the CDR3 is TGTGCCAGCAGCTACCTAACCGGGGAGCAGTTCTTC. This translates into CASSYLTGEQFF.

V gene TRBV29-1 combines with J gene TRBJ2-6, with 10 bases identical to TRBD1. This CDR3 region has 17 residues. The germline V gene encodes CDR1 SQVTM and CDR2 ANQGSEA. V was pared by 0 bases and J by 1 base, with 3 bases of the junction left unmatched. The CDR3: CSVEDADRGSGANVLTF. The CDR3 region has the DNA TGCAGCGTTGAAGATGCGGACAGGGGGTCTGGGGCCAACGTCCTGACTTTC.

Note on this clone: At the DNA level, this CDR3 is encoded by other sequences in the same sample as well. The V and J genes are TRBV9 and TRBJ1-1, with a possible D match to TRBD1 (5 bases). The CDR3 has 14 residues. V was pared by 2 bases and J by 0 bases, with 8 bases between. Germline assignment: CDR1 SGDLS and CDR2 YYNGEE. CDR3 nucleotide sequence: TGTGCCAGCAGCGTGGGACCTTTGAACACTGAAGCTTTCTTT. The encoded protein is CASSVGPLNTEAFF.

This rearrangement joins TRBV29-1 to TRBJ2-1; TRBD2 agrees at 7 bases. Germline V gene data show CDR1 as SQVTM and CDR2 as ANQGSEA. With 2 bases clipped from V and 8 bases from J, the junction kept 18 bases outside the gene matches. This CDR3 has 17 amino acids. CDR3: CSVESLTSGTIGDEQFF. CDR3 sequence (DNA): TGCAGCGTTGAATCCCTAACCTCGGGGACTATCGGGGATGAGCAGTTCTTC.

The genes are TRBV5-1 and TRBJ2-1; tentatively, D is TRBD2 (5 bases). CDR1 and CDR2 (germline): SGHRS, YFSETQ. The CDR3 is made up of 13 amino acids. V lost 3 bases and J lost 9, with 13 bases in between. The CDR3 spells CASSSALVGEQFF. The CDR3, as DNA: TGCGCCAGCAGCTCTGCACTAGTCGGTGAGCAGTTCTTC.

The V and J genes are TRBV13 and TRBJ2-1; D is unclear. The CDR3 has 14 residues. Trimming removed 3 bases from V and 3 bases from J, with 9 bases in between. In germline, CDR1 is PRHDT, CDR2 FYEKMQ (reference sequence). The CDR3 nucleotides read TGTGCCAGCAGCTTTGGTCGGAGCTACAATGAGCAGTTCTTC. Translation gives CASSFGRSYNEQFF.

CDR3 sequence reads: CASSFGRQGLSYEQYF. CDR3 sequence (DNA): TGCGCCAGCAGCTTCGGCAGGCAGGGCCTCTCCTACGAGCAGTACTTC. The rearrangement joins TRBV5-1 to TRBJ2-7; D is possibly TRBD1 (5 bases). Germline CDR1 and CDR2: SGHRS and YFSETQ. Between the trimmed V and J ends, which lost 2 bases and 0 bases, there was a span of 15 bases. CDR3 length equals 16 residues.

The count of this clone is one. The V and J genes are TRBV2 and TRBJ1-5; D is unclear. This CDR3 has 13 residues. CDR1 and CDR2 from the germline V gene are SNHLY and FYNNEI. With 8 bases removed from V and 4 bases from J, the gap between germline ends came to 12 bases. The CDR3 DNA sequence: TGTGCCAGCCTGTCATCGCCAAATCAGCCCCAGCATTTT. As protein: CASLSSPNQPQHF. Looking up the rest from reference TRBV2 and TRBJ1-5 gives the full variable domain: EPEVTQTPSHQVTQMGQEVILRCVPISNHLYFYWYRQILGQKVEFLVSFYNNEISEKSEIFDDQFSVERPDGSNFTLKIRSTKLEDSAMYFCASLSSPNQPQHFGDGTRLSIL.

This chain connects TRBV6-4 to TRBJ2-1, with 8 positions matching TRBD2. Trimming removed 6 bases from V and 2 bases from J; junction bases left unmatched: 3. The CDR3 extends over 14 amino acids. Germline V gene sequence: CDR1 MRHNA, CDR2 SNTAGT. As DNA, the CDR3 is TGTGCCAGCAGCCTGCGGGGGGCCTACAATGAGCAGTTCTTC. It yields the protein CASSLRGAYNEQFF.

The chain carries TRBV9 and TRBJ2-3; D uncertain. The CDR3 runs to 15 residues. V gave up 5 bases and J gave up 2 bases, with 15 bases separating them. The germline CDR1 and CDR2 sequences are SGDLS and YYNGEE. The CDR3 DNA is TGTGCCAGCAGTAAGACCAGACTCTCCACAGATACGCAGTATTTT. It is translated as CASSKTRLSTDTQYF.

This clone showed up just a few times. CDR3: CASTKTVSGNTIYF. The CDR3 coding sequence is TGTGCCAGTACCAAGACAGTCTCTGGAAACACCATATATTTT. The chain employs TRBV19 and TRBJ1-3, with a weak D call TRBD1 (5 bases). This CDR3 has 14 amino acids. The germline V gene encodes CDR1 LNHDA and CDR2 SQIVND (reference sequence). V lost 7 bases and J lost 0, with 10 bases in between.

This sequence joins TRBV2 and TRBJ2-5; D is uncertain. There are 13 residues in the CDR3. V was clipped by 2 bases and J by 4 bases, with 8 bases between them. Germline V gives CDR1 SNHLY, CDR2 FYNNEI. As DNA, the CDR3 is TGTGCCAGCAGTGAACTAGTCCCAGAGACCCAGTACTTC. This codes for CASSELVPETQYF.

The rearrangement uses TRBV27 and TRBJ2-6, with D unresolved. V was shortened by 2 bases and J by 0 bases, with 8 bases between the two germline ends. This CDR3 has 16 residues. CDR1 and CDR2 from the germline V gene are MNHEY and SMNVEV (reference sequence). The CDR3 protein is CASSLTDGSGANVLTF. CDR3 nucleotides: TGTGCCAGCAGTTTAACGGACGGCTCTGGGGCCAACGTCCTGACTTTC.

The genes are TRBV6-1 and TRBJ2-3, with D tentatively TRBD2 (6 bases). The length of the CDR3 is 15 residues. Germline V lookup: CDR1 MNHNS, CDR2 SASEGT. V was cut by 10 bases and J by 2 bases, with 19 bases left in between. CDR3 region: CATPEDSGFTDTQYF. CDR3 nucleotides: TGTGCCACCCCGGAAGATAGCGGCTTCACAGATACGCAGTATTTT.

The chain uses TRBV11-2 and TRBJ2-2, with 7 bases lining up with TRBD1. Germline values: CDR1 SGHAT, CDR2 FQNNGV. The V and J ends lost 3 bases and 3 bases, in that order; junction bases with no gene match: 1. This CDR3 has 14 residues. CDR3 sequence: CASSFGQDTGELFF. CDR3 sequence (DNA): TGTGCCAGCAGCTTCGGACAGGACACCGGGGAGCTGTTTTTT.

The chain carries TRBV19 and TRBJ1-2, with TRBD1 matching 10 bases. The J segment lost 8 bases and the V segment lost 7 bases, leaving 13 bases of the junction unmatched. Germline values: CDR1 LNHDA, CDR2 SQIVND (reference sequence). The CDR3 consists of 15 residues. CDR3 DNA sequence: TGTGCCAGTACGGCCCCGGGACAGGGGTCCGGGGGCTACACCTTC. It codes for CASTAPGQGSGGYTF.

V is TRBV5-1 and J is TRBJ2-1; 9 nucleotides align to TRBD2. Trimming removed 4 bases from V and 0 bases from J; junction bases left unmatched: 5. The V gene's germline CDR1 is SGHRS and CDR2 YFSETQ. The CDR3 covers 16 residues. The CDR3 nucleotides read TGCGCCAGCAGCAGTAGCGGGGGTGGCTCCTACAATGAGCAGTTCTTC. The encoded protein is CASSSSGGGSYNEQFF.

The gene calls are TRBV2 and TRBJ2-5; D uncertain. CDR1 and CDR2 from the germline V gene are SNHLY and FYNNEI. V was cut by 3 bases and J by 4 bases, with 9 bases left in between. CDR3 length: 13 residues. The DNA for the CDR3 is TGTGCCAGCAGTGATGAGGCCGCAGAGACCCAGTACTTC. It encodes CASSDEAAETQYF.

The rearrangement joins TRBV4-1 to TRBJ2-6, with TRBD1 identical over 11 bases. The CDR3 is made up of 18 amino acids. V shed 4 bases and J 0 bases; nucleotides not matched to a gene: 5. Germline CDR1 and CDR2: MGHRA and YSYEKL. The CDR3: CASSRSGTGGSGANVLTF. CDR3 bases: TGCGCCAGCAGCCGTTCTGGGACAGGGGGCTCTGGGGCCAACGTCCTGACTTTC.

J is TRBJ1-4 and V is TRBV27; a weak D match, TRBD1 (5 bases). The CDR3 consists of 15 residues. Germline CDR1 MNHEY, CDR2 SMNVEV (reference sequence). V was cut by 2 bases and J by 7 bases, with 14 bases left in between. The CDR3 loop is CASSLGGGGFEKLFF. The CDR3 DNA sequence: TGTGCCAGCAGTTTAGGTGGGGGGGGTTTTGAAAAACTGTTTTTT.

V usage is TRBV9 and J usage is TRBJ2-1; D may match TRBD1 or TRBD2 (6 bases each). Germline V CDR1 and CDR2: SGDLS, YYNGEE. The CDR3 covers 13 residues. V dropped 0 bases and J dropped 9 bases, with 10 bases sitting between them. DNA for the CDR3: TGTGCCAGCAGCGTAGTAGGGGGGAGTGAGCAGTTCTTC. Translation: CASSVVGGSEQFF.